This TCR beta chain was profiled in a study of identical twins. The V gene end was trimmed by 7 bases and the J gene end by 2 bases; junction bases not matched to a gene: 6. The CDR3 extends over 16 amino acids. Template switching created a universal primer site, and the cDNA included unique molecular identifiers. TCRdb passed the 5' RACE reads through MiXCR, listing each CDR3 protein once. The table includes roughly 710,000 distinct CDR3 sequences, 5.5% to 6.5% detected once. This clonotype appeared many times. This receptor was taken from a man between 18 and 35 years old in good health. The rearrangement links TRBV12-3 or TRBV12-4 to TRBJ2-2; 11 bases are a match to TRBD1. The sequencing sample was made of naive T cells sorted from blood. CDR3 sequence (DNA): TGTGCCAGCATTCGGACAGGGGGCTCCAACACCGGGGAGCTGTTTTTT. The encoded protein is CASIRTGGSNTGELFF.